The 9 T cell receptor beta chains presented below share a single source sample, sequenced in a study of beta chain features in type 1 diabetes. Expressed TCRB transcripts were sequenced because the entire RNA isolate underwent reverse transcription. Produced via immunoSEQ multiplex PCR; TCRdb's table is partial and in-frame only. Here the sample spans over 500,000 clones, 15% to 19% being singletons. Sequenced input: naive CD4+ T cells from blood. The receptors originated from a man aged 18 to 30 in good health.

The chain combines TRBV2 with TRBJ1-1; 11 positions agree with TRBD1. The CDR3 sequence is 14 residues long. V was pared by 8 bases and J by 1 base, with 3 bases of the junction left unmatched. CDR1 SNHLY and CDR2 FYNNEI come from the germline V gene. In nucleotides, the CDR3 is TGTGCCAGCGGGGACAGGGGGGCGAACACTGAAGCTTTCTTT. Translated: CASGDRGANTEAFF.

The J gene is TRBJ1-1, the V gene TRBV19, with D possibly TRBD1 on 6 matching bases. The CDR3 spans 14 residues. Germline V gene data show CDR1 as LNHDA and CDR2 as SQIVND (reference sequence). V lost 5 bases to trimming and J lost 4 bases, with 14 bases between them. CDR3 bases: TGTGCCAGTAGTCTTCGAACAGGGTCCACTGAAGCTTTCTTT. Its translation is CASSLRTGSTEAFF.

A few counts support this clone. Other DNA sequences of this sample code for an identical CDR3. The chain couples TRBV9 to TRBJ1-1; TRBD1 is a possible D gene (5 bases). Deletions cut 1 base from V and 1 base from J, with 5 bases between. Per the germline V gene, CDR1 is SGDLS and CDR2 is YYNGEE. This CDR3 comprises 13 residues. Here the CDR3 reads CASSVRGNTEAFF. CDR3 nucleotide sequence: TGTGCCAGCAGCGTAAGGGGGAACACTGAAGCTTTCTTT.

The rearrangement uses TRBV27 and TRBJ1-1; D unclear. The CDR3 is made up of 15 amino acids. Germline V CDR1 and CDR2: MNHEY, SMNVEV (reference sequence). V dropped 4 bases and J dropped 1 base, with 13 bases sitting between them. CDR3 amino acids: CASSSLSTGNTEAFF. In nucleotides, the CDR3 is TGTGCCAGCAGTTCCCTTTCCACGGGGAACACTGAAGCTTTCTTT.

The chain combines TRBV7-2 with TRBJ1-5; D remains ambiguous. V was shortened by 7 bases and J by 5 bases, with 15 bases between the two germline ends. Germline-derived CDR1 and CDR2 are SGHTA and FQGNSA. The CDR3 contains 14 residues. CDR3 sequence (DNA): TGTGCCAGCAACGGGAAAGGCCGGGATCAGCCCCAGCATTTT. It encodes CASNGKGRDQPQHF.

The J gene is TRBJ2-7, the V gene TRBV7-2, with D hard to call. The CDR3 runs to 14 residues. Germline CDR1 is SGHTA and CDR2 is FQGNSA. Trimming shortened V by 1 base and J by 1 base, and 8 bases separated the two germline ends. Written as DNA, the CDR3 is TGTGCCAGCAGCTTAGGACCCCTGTCCTACGAGCAGTACTTC. Translation gives CASSLGPLSYEQYF.

This clone was seen a few times. The rearrangement links TRBV6-6 to TRBJ2-7; D may be TRBD1 (5 bases). This CDR3 is 14 amino acids long. V gave up 2 bases and J gave up 1 base, with 9 bases separating them. Looked up from germline, CDR1 is MNHNY and CDR2 is SVGAGI (reference sequence). This chain's CDR3 is CASSYGATSYEQYF. The CDR3 nucleotides read TGTGCCAGCAGTTACGGGGCGACATCCTACGAGCAGTACTTC.

This clone was counted a few times. V is TRBV19 and J is TRBJ1-1, with a possible D match to TRBD1 (6 bases). Trimming removed 7 bases at V and 0 bases at J, with 12 bases between. CDR1 LNHDA and CDR2 SQIVND come from the germline V gene (reference sequence). The CDR3 has 14 residues. CDR3 protein: CASTRQELNTEAFF. DNA of the CDR3: TGTGCCAGTACTCGACAGGAGTTGAACACTGAAGCTTTCTTT.

V and J are TRBV4-3 and TRBJ2-5; 7 bases match TRBD1. Unmatched junction bases numbered 3, after V lost 5 bases and J lost 0 bases. Per the germline V gene, CDR1 is LGHNA and CDR2 is YSLEER. The CDR3 has 14 residues. The CDR3 sequence is CASSETGYQETQYF. For the CDR3, the DNA is TGCGCCAGCAGCGAGACAGGGTACCAAGAGACCCAGTACTTC.